The 24 T cell receptor beta chains below come from one sample, sequenced in a study of OX40 agonist ivuxolimab in advanced cancers. The repertoire was sequenced with immunoSEQ multiplex PCR; TCRdb's copy has only in-frame clones and lacks some. The sample lists 72,000 or so clones, about 85% occurring once. The material sequenced was CD4+ or CD8+ T cells sorted from blood, taken in a trial of the OX40 agonist ivuxolimab. These receptors were collected from an adult with an advanced solid tumor such as melanoma, head and neck, liver or kidney cancer.

V and J are TRBV29-1 and TRBJ2-5; TRBD2 aligns across 12 bases. Germline CDR1 and CDR2: SQVTM and ANQGSEA. The CDR3 extends over 14 amino acids. Losses at the gene ends were 6 bases for V and 2 bases for J; bases not matched to a gene: 4. The CDR3 nucleotides read TGCAGCGTGACTAGCGGGGGATCTCAAGAGACCCAGTACTTC. This sequence encodes CSVTSGGSQETQYF.

The chain is built from TRBV7-2 and TRBJ2-3; the D gene is possibly TRBD2 (6 bases). Germline-derived CDR1 and CDR2 are SGHTA and FQGNSA. With 7 bases removed from V and 4 bases from J, the gap between germline ends came to 18 bases. The CDR3 is 15 amino acids. In DNA form, the CDR3 reads TGTGCCAGCAACAAGGCGGGACTTCAATCAGATACGCAGTATTTT. Its translation is CASNKAGLQSDTQYF.

J is TRBJ2-1 and V is TRBV21-1. TRBV21-1 is a documented pseudogene. The CDR3 is made up of 17 amino acids. The CDR3 nucleotides are TGTGCCAGCAGCCATACCCGCCTTCTTCCCCCATTCGATGAGCAGTTCTTC. Protein sequence: CASSHTRLLPPFDEQFF.

The chain is built from TRBV2 and TRBJ2-1, with a tentative D call TRBD1 (6 bases). This CDR3 has 14 amino acids. Trimming stripped 10 bases from V and 1 base from J, with 14 bases between. Germline V gene lookup returns CDR1 SNHLY and CDR2 FYNNEI. The CDR3 protein is CATSTGTSYNEQFF. As DNA, the CDR3 is TGTGCCACCTCAACAGGGACATCCTACAATGAGCAGTTCTTC.

This chain links TRBV25-1 with TRBJ2-1, with D hard to call. The CDR3 totals 11 residues. Germline V gives CDR1 MGHDK, CDR2 SYGVNS. Trimming left V 0 bases short and J 6 bases short, with 0 bases between. CDR3 residues: CASSEYNEQFF. As DNA, the CDR3 is TGTGCCAGCAGTGAATACAATGAGCAGTTCTTC.

This clone was picked up a small number of times. The genes are TRBV20-1 and TRBJ2-1, with D uncertain. Germline V lookup: CDR1 DFQATT, CDR2 SNEGSKA (reference sequence). V lost 1 base, J lost 8 bases, and 3 bases lay in between. This CDR3 has 10 residues. This CDR3 reads CSARGHEQFF. The CDR3 nucleotides read TGCAGTGCTAGAGGGCATGAGCAGTTCTTC.

The genes are TRBV15 and TRBJ2-1, with TRBD2 as a possible D gene (5 bases). V was shortened by 8 bases and J by 7 bases, with 12 bases between the two germline ends. Germline V gene data show CDR1 as LNHNV and CDR2 as YYDKDF (reference sequence). CDR3 size: 12 residues. In nucleotides, the CDR3 is TGTGCCACCGGGTTCCGAGGGAATGAGCAGTTCTTC. This encodes CATGFRGNEQFF.

This clone came up once. J is TRBJ2-6 and V is TRBV5-8; D is unresolved. Germline V gives CDR1 SGHTS, CDR2 YDEGEE. The V end lost 0 bases, the J end lost 4 bases, and 8 bases lay between the germline ends. The CDR3 spans 15 residues. CDR3 loop: CASSLDRAGANVLTF. The CDR3 nucleotides read TGTGCCAGCAGCTTGGATAGAGCCGGGGCCAACGTCCTGACTTTC.

As DNA, the CDR3 is TGTGCCAGTAGTTCGGGGGGCTACAGGGGGCGCAATCAGCCCCAGCATTTT. It codes for CASSSGGYRGRNQPQHF. The chain employs TRBV19 and TRBJ1-5; TRBD1 matches 9 bases. Trimming removed 5 bases from V and 2 bases from J; junction bases left unmatched: 10. The V gene's germline CDR1 is LNHDA and CDR2 SQIVND (reference sequence). The CDR3 sequence is 17 residues long.

The V gene is TRBV19, the J gene TRBJ2-2, with no clear D. This CDR3 contains 14 residues. Germline CDR1 LNHDA, CDR2 SQIVND (reference sequence). The V gene lost 3 bases and the J gene lost 9 bases, with 14 bases spanning the gap. CDR3 region: CASSIDRARRELFF. The CDR3, as DNA: TGTGCCAGTAGTATTGATAGGGCTCGGAGGGAGCTGTTTTTT.

This clone was detected only a few times. The gene calls are TRBV27 and TRBJ2-1; D gene ambiguous. The CDR3 is 15 residues long. Trimming took off 2 bases at V and 0 bases at J, with 8 bases between the two ends. Germline loops: CDR1 MNHEY, CDR2 SMNVEV (reference sequence). This CDR3 reads CASSLDVSSYNEQFF. For the CDR3, the DNA is TGTGCCAGCAGTTTAGACGTCAGCTCCTACAATGAGCAGTTCTTC.

V usage is TRBV25-1 and J usage is TRBJ1-2; D not resolved. Germline values: CDR1 MGHDK, CDR2 SYGVNS. There are 13 residues in the CDR3. The V and J ends lost 2 bases and 4 bases respectively, with 8 bases between them. The CDR3 region is CASSEGQSYGYTF. The CDR3 DNA follows: TGTGCCAGCAGTGAAGGGCAGAGCTATGGCTACACCTTC.

V gene TRBV19 combines with J gene TRBJ2-7, with 8 positions matching TRBD1. CDR1 is LNHDA, CDR2 SQIVND, per germline (reference sequence). The CDR3 totals 14 residues. The junction had 8 bases not matched to a gene; V was cut back by 4 bases and J by 6 bases. CDR3 residues: CASSTGQARSEQYF. Written as DNA, the CDR3 is TGTGCCAGTAGTACGGGACAGGCTAGGAGCGAGCAGTACTTC.

This clone was observed a few times. The J gene is TRBJ1-6, the V gene TRBV5-1; 7 positions match TRBD1. The CDR3 runs to 15 residues. The trim removed 0 bases at V and 7 bases at J, leaving 4 bases unmatched. The V gene's germline CDR1 is SGHRS and CDR2 YFSETQ. CDR3: CASSLGGQNNSPLHF. The CDR3 DNA is TGCGCCAGCAGCTTGGGGGGACAGAACAATTCACCCCTCCACTTT.

V and J are TRBV5-1 and TRBJ1-5; maybe TRBD1 (5 bases). Between the trimmed V and J ends, which lost 2 bases and 5 bases, there was a span of 11 bases. Germline lookup yields CDR1 SGHRS and CDR2 YFSETQ. The length of the CDR3 is 14 residues. DNA of the CDR3: TGCGCCAGCAGCTTAAATACGGGGGATCAGCCCCAGCATTTT. Protein sequence: CASSLNTGDQPQHF. The full variable domain, its missing parts supplied by reference TRBV5-1 and TRBJ1-5, is KAGVTQTPRYLIKTRGQQVTLSCSPISGHRSVSWYQQTPGQGLQFLFEYFSETQRNKGNFPGRFSGRQFSNSRSEMNVSTLELGDSALYLCASSLNTGDQPQHFGDGTRLSIL.

The rearrangement links TRBV11-3 to TRBJ2-3; 10 bases line up with TRBD2. This CDR3 is 16 amino acids long. Per germline, CDR1 SGHNT and CDR2 YENEEA. V dropped 6 bases and J dropped 2; count of bases not matched to a gene: 8. For the CDR3, the DNA is TGTGCCAGCAGTCCCGGGACTAGCGTGTCCACAGATACGCAGTATTTT. This sequence encodes CASSPGTSVSTDTQYF.

The chain links TRBV5-1 to TRBJ1-2; D remains ambiguous. Germline values: CDR1 SGHRS, CDR2 YFSETQ. CDR3 length: 13 amino acids. V lost 2 bases to trimming and J lost 3 bases, with 8 bases between them. Written as DNA, the CDR3 is TGCGCCAGCAGCTTAAGGAGCGACTATGGCTACACCTTC. Translated: CASSLRSDYGYTF.

Concerning this clone: A far larger clone differs by one base, so this is likely a read error. The chain couples TRBV2 to TRBJ2-5; D remains ambiguous. The CDR3 sequence is 11 residues long. Trimming removed 3 bases at V and 5 bases at J, with 4 bases between. CDR1 and CDR2 from the germline V gene are SNHLY and FYNNEI. For the CDR3, the DNA is TGTGCCAGCAGTGAGTGGGAGACCCAGTACTTC. This codes for CASSEWETQYF.

The chain carries TRBV19 and TRBJ1-2; TRBD1 matches at 9 bases. Germline CDR1 reads LNHDA; CDR2 reads SQIVND (reference sequence). Trimming took 5 bases from V and 1 from J; bases not matched to a gene: 11. This CDR3 comprises 17 residues. As DNA, the CDR3 is TGTGCCAGTAGTCTCGGGACAGGGAGGGCGGGTAACTATGGCTACACCTTC. Translating gives CASSLGTGRAGNYGYTF.

There are a few counts of this clone. CDR3 loop: CASSLLSYNSPLHF. In DNA form, the CDR3 reads TGTGCCAGCAGCCTACTCTCCTATAATTCACCCCTCCACTTT. V is TRBV11-2 and J is TRBJ1-6; D gene unclear. The CDR3 has 14 amino acids. Between the trimmed V and J ends, which lost 5 bases and 0 bases, there was a span of 5 bases. The germline gives CDR1 SGHAT, CDR2 FQNNGV.

The chain is built from TRBV11-2 and TRBJ1-1; a weak D match, TRBD1 (5 bases). This CDR3 spans 14 amino acids. V gave up 2 bases and J gave up 4 bases, with 11 bases separating them. Germline CDR1 and CDR2: SGHAT and FQNNGV. The CDR3 DNA reads TGTGCCAGCAGCTTATACAGTGGGACCACTGAAGCTTTCTTT. Amino acid sequence: CASSLYSGTTEAFF.

The chain has TRBV30 and TRBJ1-2, with a possible D match to TRBD1 (5 bases). The germline CDR1 and CDR2 sequences are GTSNPN and SVGIG (reference sequence). V lost 3 bases and J lost 7, with 12 bases in between. This CDR3 comprises 12 residues. The CDR3 DNA is TGTGCCTGGAGCCCGGGGGGGGGTGGCTACACCTTC. Its translation: CAWSPGGGGYTF.

V is TRBV2 and J is TRBJ2-1; 10 nucleotides align to TRBD2. The CDR3 is 16 amino acids. The ends lost 3 bases at V and 9 bases at J; junction bases unmatched: 11. Germline V gene sequence: CDR1 SNHLY, CDR2 FYNNEI. The chain's CDR3 is CASSDGLLAGASEQFF. In DNA form, the CDR3 reads TGTGCCAGCAGTGACGGCTTGCTAGCGGGAGCGTCTGAGCAGTTCTTC.

The V and J genes are TRBV7-2 and TRBJ2-7; no clear D. CDR3 length: 14 amino acids. Germline values: CDR1 SGHTA, CDR2 FQGNSA. Trimming took off 5 bases at V and 4 bases at J, with 15 bases between the two ends. The CDR3 sequence is CASSPTPGPYEQYF. The DNA of the CDR3 is TGTGCCAGCAGCCCGACCCCCGGTCCGTACGAGCAGTACTTC. Full variable domain (rest looked up from reference TRBV7-2 and TRBJ2-7): GAGVSQSPSNKVTEKGKDVELRCDPISGHTALYWYRQSLGQGLEFLIYFQGNSAPDKSGLPSDRFSAERTGGSVSTLTIQRTQQEDSAVYLCASSPTPGPYEQYFGPGTRLTVT.